This TCR beta chain was found in a study of cytomegalovirus exposure and HLA in healthy donors. Study-wide background: Out of 398 genotyped donors, about 80% belonged to the Caucasian-associated ancestry cluster.

Study results and caveats: Cytomegalovirus status, reportedly, was diagnosed with high specificity and sensitivity by the classifier.

Amplification used 60 Vbeta primers and 13 Jbeta primers. Sequencing was performed with immunoSEQ multiplex PCR; in TCRdb, only in-frame clones are kept and a portion is missing. The sample holds approximately 130,000 clones, about four fifths seen once. The CDR3 is made up of 11 amino acids. Germline CDR1 SNHLY, CDR2 FYNNEI. Trimming stripped 5 bases from V and 5 bases from J, with 4 bases between. As regards this clone: Its target is not known.

The sequenced sample consisted of PBMCs. This clonotype was obtained from a woman aged 18 to 35 in good health and CMV-seronegative. This chain connects TRBV2 to TRBJ1-5; no reliable D call. CDR3 DNA: TGTGCCAGCAGTTATCATCAGCCCCAGCATTTT. Translated, it gives CASSYHQPQHF.